The source of this T cell receptor beta chain is a study of cytomegalovirus exposure and HLA in healthy donors. For the study at large: Around 200 million T cells yielded 90 million to 130 million unique TCR beta sequences, as an earlier analysis found. Regarding the study as a whole: The number of N-insertions in an Asian-associated ancestry cluster was reportedly below the roughly 670-donor mean in a later analysis. Presence/absence comparisons presumed near-even sequencing depth among donors.

A note on this clone: Its target is not known.

Germline V gene sequence: CDR1 SEHNR, CDR2 FQNEAQ (reference sequence). Between the trimmed V and J ends, which lost 6 bases and 10 bases, there was a span of 18 bases. The CDR3 loop spans 13 amino acids. 13 Jbeta primers and 60 Vbeta primers were used for the PCR. The assay was immunoSEQ multiplex PCR, and TCRdb's table has in-frame clones only and misses some. Altogether approximately 92,000 clones are present, under 85% being singletons, with the ten largest covering under 8%. The sequenced sample consisted of PBMCs. The source of this sequence is a man aged 50 to 60 in good health and CMV-seropositive. This sequence joins TRBV7-9 and TRBJ2-5, with D perhaps matching TRBD1 (7 bases). The CDR3 region has the DNA TGTGCCAGCAGTTCCTTGGACAGGCGGGACCAGTACTTC. Protein: CASSSLDRRDQYF. The whole variable domain, filled in from reference TRBV7-9 and TRBJ2-5, reads DTGVSQNPRHKITKRGQNVTFRCDPISEHNRLYWYRQTLGQGPEFLTYFQNEAQLEKSRLLSDRFSAERPKGSFSTLEIQRTEQGDSAMYLCASSSLDRRDQYFGPGTRLLVL.